Following are 8 T cell receptor beta chains from one sample sequenced in a study of T cells in Graves' hyperthyroidism and ophthalmopathy. Amplified TCR beta CDR3 regions derived from RNA transcripts. In the first-round RT-PCR of the TCR CDR3, the HTBI primer set was used. MiXCR, applied by TCRdb to the multiplex PCR reads, yields one record per CDR3 protein. The sample has some 530,000 distinct CDR3 sequences; roughly 23% are singletons. The sample taken for sequencing was blood. The receptor source for this set is a woman in her 70s with Graves' ophthalmopathy.

This clonotype was picked up many times. V is TRBV28 and J is TRBJ2-2; D might be TRBD1 or TRBD2, each matching 5 bases. Per germline, CDR1 MDHEN and CDR2 SYDVKM. V was pared by 1 base and J by 10 bases, with 13 bases between. The CDR3 is 14 residues long. CDR3 DNA sequence: TGTGCCAGCAGTTTATTACGGGACCATGTGGAGCTGTTTTTT. This codes for CASSLLRDHVELFF.

The chain carries TRBV6-1 and TRBJ1-5; TRBD1 matches at 8 bases. Germline assignment: CDR1 MNHNS and CDR2 SASEGT. V was clipped by 5 bases and J by 8 bases; unmatched bases: 5. The CDR3 extends over 13 amino acids. CDR3 residues: CASSQQGAEPQHF. The DNA of the CDR3 is TGTGCCAGCAGTCAGCAGGGGGCAGAGCCCCAGCATTTT.

Many counts were recorded for this clonotype. The gene calls are TRBV2 and TRBJ2-1; TRBD1 is a possible D gene (6 bases). The germline V and J ends were trimmed by 9 bases and 0 bases, with 15 bases remaining between them. Germline loops: CDR1 SNHLY, CDR2 FYNNEI. CDR3 length: 15 amino acids. DNA for the CDR3: TGTGCCAGTCAGAGGGGGACAAACTCCTACAATGAGCAGTTCTTC. This codes for CASQRGTNSYNEQFF. The full variable domain, in which reference TRBV2 and TRBJ2-1 provide the parts outside the CDR3, is EPEVTQTPSHQVTQMGQEVILRCVPISNHLYFYWYRQILGQKVEFLVSFYNNEISEKSEIFDDQFSVERPDGSNFTLKIRSTKLEDSAMYFCASQRGTNSYNEQFFGPGTRLTVL.

The rearrangement links TRBV7-9 to TRBJ1-4, with 7 nucleotides matching TRBD1. Germline lookup yields CDR1 SEHNR and CDR2 FQNEAQ (reference sequence). The trim removed 4 bases at V and 5 bases at J, leaving 7 bases unmatched. This CDR3 has 15 amino acids. CDR3 sequence reads: CASSSYRGVNEKLFF. The CDR3 region has the DNA TGTGCCAGCAGCTCCTACAGGGGAGTAAATGAAAAACTGTTTTTT. Supplemented by reference TRBV7-9 and TRBJ1-4, the full variable domain reads DTGVSQNPRHKITKRGQNVTFRCDPISEHNRLYWYRQTLGQGPEFLTYFQNEAQLEKSRLLSDRFSAERPKGSFSTLEIQRTEQGDSAMYLCASSSYRGVNEKLFFGSGTQLSVL.

This clonotype came up a few times. The chain joins TRBV29-1 to TRBJ2-1, with 8 bases identical to TRBD2. V shed 3 bases, J shed 7 bases, and the junction held 8 bases outside the gene matches. The CDR3 loop spans 14 amino acids. The germline V gene has CDR1 SQVTM and CDR2 ANQGSEA. For the CDR3, the DNA is TGCAGCGTTGAGCCTTATAGCGGGATAAATGAGCAGTTCTTC. It codes for CSVEPYSGINEQFF.

This clonotype has more than one count but fewer than ten. The rearrangement joins TRBV19 to TRBJ2-5; D is possibly TRBD1 (6 bases). The V end lost 3 bases, the J end lost 4 bases, and 18 bases lay between the germline ends. The CDR3 consists of 16 residues. Germline V lookup: CDR1 LNHDA, CDR2 SQIVND (reference sequence). CDR3: CASSIGALGAGETQYF. The CDR3 nucleotides read TGTGCCAGTAGTATTGGCGCACTGGGGGCTGGAGAGACCCAGTACTTC. The full variable domain, rest sourced from reference TRBV19 and TRBJ2-5, is DGGITQSPKYLFRKEGQNVTLSCEQNLNHDAMYWYRQDPGQGLRLIYYSQIVNDFQKGDIAEGYSVSREKKESFPLTVTSAQKNPTAFYLCASSIGALGAGETQYFGPGTRLLVL.

This clonotype was seen a few times. The V gene is TRBV16, the J gene TRBJ2-2, with 8 bases identical to TRBD1. The CDR3 runs 15 residues. Trimming at V came to 4 bases and at J to 4 bases, leaving 5 bases not matched to a gene. Germline CDR1 KGHSY, CDR2 FQNENV. CDR3 nucleotides: TGTGCCAGCAGCCGACATACAGGGGGCACCGGGGAGCTGTTTTTT. It yields the protein CASSRHTGGTGELFF. Full variable domain (outside the CDR3, taken from reference TRBV16 and TRBJ2-2): GEEVAQTPKHLVRGEGQKAKLYCAPIKGHSYVFWYQQVLKNEFKFLISFQNENVFDETGMPKERFSAKCLPNSPCSLEIQATKLEDSAVYFCASSRHTGGTGELFFGEGSRLTVL.

This clonotype was counted many times. The chain employs TRBV12-3 or TRBV12-4 and TRBJ1-1; D gene unclear. The V gene lost 8 bases and the J gene lost 3 bases, with 7 bases spanning the gap. This CDR3 comprises 11 residues. CDR3 in DNA: TGTGCCAGCGGAGTACACACTGAAGCTTTCTTT. Its protein product is CASGVHTEAFF.